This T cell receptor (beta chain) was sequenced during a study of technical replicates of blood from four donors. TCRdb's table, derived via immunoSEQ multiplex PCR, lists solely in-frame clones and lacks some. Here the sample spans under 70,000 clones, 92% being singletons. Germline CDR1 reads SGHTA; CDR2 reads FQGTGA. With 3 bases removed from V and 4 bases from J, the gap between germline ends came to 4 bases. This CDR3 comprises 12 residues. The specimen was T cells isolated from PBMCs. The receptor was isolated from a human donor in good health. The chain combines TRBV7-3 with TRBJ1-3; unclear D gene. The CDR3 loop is CASSFPGNTIYF. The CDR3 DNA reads TGTGCCAGCAGCTTTCCGGGAAACACCATATATTTT.